Included here is one T cell receptor beta chain sequence, with context. This CDR3 comprises 14 residues. Trimming cost V 4 bases and J 3 bases, with 11 bases left between them. Germline V gene data show CDR1 as SGHRS and CDR2 as YFSETQ. This sample stems from a study of T cells in Graves' hyperthyroidism and ophthalmopathy. There were TCR beta CDR3 regions amplified from RNA transcripts. HTBI primers drove first-round RT-PCR of the TCR CDR3. One entry per CDR3 protein results from TCRdb running MiXCR on the multiplex PCR reads. The repertoire has about 380,000 distinct CDR3 sequences, less than 15% of them found once; the top ten carry roughly 20%.

J is TRBJ2-1 and V is TRBV5-1; D is undetermined. The TCR comes from a man aged 25-45 years with Graves' hyperthyroidism that later progressed to Graves' ophthalmopathy. Sequenced material: blood. In DNA form, the CDR3 reads TGCGCCAGCAGCCCCGGACGGATCTACAATGAGCAGTTCTTC. Amino acids: CASSPGRIYNEQFF.